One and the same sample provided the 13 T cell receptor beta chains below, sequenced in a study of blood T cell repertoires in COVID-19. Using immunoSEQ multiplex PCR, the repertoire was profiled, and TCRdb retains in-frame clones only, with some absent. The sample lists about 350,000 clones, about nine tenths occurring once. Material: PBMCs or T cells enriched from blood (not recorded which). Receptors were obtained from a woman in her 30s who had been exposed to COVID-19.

Here the CDR3 reads CASSPQSGEETQYF. In DNA, the CDR3 is TGTGCCAGCAGCCCACAGAGCGGGGAAGAGACCCAGTACTTC. The V and J genes are TRBV3-1 (or the pseudogene TRBV3-2) and TRBJ2-5, with TRBD2 matching over 7 bases. The V gene end was trimmed by 4 bases and the J gene end by 3 bases; junction bases not matched to a gene: 5. This CDR3 spans 14 amino acids. The V gene's germline CDR1 is LGHDT and CDR2 YNNKEL (reference sequence).

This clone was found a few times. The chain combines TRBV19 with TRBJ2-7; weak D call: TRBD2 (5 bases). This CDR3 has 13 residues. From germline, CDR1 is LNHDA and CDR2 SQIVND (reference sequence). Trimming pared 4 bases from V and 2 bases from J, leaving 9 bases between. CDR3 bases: TGTGCCAGTAGTAGGGGAGCAGCCTACGAGCAGTACTTC. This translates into CASSRGAAYEQYF.

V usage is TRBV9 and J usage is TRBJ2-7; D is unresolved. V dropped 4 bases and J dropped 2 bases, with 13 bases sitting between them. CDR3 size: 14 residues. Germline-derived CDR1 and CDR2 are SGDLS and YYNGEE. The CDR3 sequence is CASSPPAGPYEQYF. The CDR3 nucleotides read TGTGCCAGCAGCCCCCCCGCTGGGCCCTACGAGCAGTACTTC.

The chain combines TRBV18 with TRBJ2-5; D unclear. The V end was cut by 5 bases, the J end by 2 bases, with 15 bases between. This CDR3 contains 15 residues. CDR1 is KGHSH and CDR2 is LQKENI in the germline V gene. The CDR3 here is CASSYYLGAQETQYF. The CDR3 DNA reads TGTGCCAGCTCATACTACCTTGGAGCTCAAGAGACCCAGTACTTC.

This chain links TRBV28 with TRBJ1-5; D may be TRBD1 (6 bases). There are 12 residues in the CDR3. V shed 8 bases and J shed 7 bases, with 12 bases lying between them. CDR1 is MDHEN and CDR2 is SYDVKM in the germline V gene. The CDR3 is CASQGILQPQHF. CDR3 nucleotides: TGTGCCAGCCAGGGGATTCTGCAGCCCCAGCATTTT.

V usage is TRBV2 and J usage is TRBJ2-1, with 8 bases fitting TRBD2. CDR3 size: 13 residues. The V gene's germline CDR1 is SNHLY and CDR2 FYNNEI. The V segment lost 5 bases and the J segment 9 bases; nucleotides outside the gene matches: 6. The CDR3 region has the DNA TGTGCCAGCAGTAGCGGGAGTCTCCGTGAGCAGTTCTTC. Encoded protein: CASSSGSLREQFF.

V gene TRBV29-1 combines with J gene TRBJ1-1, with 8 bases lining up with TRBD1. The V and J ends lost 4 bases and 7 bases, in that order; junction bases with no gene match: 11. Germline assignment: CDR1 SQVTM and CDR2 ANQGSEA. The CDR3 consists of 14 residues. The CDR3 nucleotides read TGCAGCGTTGGACCGGGACAGGCTCTGAGTGAAGCTTTCTTT. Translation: CSVGPGQALSEAFF.

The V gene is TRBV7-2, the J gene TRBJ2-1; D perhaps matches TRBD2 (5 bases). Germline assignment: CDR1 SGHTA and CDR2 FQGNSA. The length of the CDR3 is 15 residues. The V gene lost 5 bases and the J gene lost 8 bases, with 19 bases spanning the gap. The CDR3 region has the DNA TGTGCCAGCAGCCTCGCGGCGGGCACGAGGGATGAGCAGTTCTTC. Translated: CASSLAAGTRDEQFF. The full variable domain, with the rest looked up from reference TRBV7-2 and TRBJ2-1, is GAGVSQSPSNKVTEKGKDVELRCDPISGHTALYWYRQSLGQGLEFLIYFQGNSAPDKSGLPSDRFSAERTGGSVSTLTIQRTQQEDSAVYLCASSLAAGTRDEQFFGPGTRLTVL.

The CDR3 coding sequence is TGTGCCAGTAGTCAAGCGGGAGAAATGTCCTACGAGCAGTACTTC. Its protein product is CASSQAGEMSYEQYF. The chain couples TRBV19 to TRBJ2-7, with 8 bases lining up with TRBD2. The CDR3 sequence is 15 residues long. The germline V gene has CDR1 LNHDA and CDR2 SQIVND (reference sequence). After removal of 5 bases from V and 1 base from J, the junction contained 7 bases not matched to a gene.

The CDR3 sequence: CASSSGYSGESNTEAFF. The CDR3, as DNA: TGTGCCAGCAGCTCCGGTTACTCAGGGGAGTCGAACACTGAAGCTTTCTTT. The chain links TRBV5-8 to TRBJ1-1; perhaps TRBD1 as D (6 bases). This CDR3 is built from 17 residues. The V and J ends lost 3 bases and 1 base respectively, with 19 bases between them. The germline gives CDR1 SGHTS, CDR2 YDEGEE.

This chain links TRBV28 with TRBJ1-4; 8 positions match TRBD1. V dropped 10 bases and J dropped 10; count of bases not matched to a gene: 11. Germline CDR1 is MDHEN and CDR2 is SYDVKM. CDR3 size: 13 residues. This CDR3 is CATTGQEVGKLFF. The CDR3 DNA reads TGTGCCACCACGGGACAGGAGGTCGGAAAACTGTTTTTT.

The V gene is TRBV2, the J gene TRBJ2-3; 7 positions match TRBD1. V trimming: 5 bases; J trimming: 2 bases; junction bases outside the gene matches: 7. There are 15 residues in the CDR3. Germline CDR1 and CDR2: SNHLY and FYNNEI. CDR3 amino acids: CASSHGTANTDTQYF. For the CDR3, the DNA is TGTGCCAGCAGTCACGGGACAGCGAACACAGATACGCAGTATTTT.

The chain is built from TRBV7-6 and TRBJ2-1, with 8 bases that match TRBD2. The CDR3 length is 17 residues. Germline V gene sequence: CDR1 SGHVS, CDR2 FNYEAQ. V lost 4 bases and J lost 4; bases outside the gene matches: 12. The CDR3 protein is CASSSSGLSPTYNEQFF. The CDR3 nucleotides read TGTGCCAGCAGCTCTAGCGGGCTCTCACCTACTTACAATGAGCAGTTCTTC.